This T cell receptor beta chain was obtained from a study of blood T cell repertoires in COVID-19. Background on the study: Acute-phase and convalescent COVID-19 samples originated in the United States, Italy and Spain.

This clone rates as medium-sized. Sequencing was performed with immunoSEQ multiplex PCR; in TCRdb, only in-frame clones are kept and a portion is missing. Seen here are roughly 55,000 clones, roughly 79% observed once, and the top ten hold around 14%. The CDR3 loop spans 15 amino acids. CDR1 and CDR2 from the germline V gene are SGHTA and FQGNSA. The V and J ends lost 4 bases and 6 bases, in that order; junction bases with no gene match: 7. This sequence originates from a human donor with active or convalescent COVID-19. The donor label of this sample is uncertain. The sequenced sample consisted of peripheral blood. The gene calls are TRBV7-2 and TRBJ2-1; 9 bases are a match to TRBD1. In nucleotides, the CDR3 is TGTGCCAGCAGCTGGGGACAGGGAGTTCTCAATGAGCAGTTCTTC. Protein: CASSWGQGVLNEQFF.